The 28 T cell receptor beta chains listed next were all sequenced from one sample in a study of CD8+ T cells in alopecia areata. Extracted from the samples, RNA was reverse transcribed into cDNA to serve as the sequencing template. Some clones are missing from TCRdb's copy, which holds only in-frame ones; the method was immunoSEQ multiplex PCR. Recorded here are 1,700 or so clones, none singletons. Combined cutaneous lymph node cells underwent sorting by CD4, CD8alpha, NKG2D, NKG2ACE and additional markers. The specimen sequenced was CD8+ T cells sorted from a lymph node. Source of these receptors: a C3H/HeJ mouse with alopecia areata. The strain's MHC: H2-k.

This clone was detected many times. Gene names and germline match the mouse. Coverage ceases 4 residues before the CDR3 finishes, and the germline J gene fills in the end. The chain recombines TRBV1 with TRBJ2-5; D is possibly TRBD1 (6 bases). This CDR3 contains 14 residues. Germline CDR1 and CDR2: NSQYPW and LRSPGD (reference sequence). Trimming stripped 3 bases from V and 3 bases from J, with 10 bases between. The CDR3 is CTCSAARGQDTQYF. The covered CDR3 bases are TGCACCTGCAGTGCTGCCAGGGGACAAGAC.

This clone was detected many times. Genes and germline come from the mouse. Read sequence stops 4 residues before the CDR3 end, and the germline J gene provides the missing end. V gene TRBV19 combines with J gene TRBJ2-4, with D possibly being TRBD1 (7 bases). Germline V lookup: CDR1 FNHDT, CDR2 SITEND (reference sequence). The CDR3 contains 14 residues. The CDR3 DNA, read in part, is TGTGCCAGCAGTATACCAGGGGGGAGGAAC. Encoded protein: CASSIPGGRN. The complete CDR3 sequence is CASSIPGGRNTLYF.

This clone was recorded at least ten times. The genes and germline here are from mouse. Read coverage stops 4 residues before the CDR3 terminus; the germline J gene supplies the remainder. The V and J genes are TRBV19 and TRBJ1-1; TRBD1 might be the D (6 bases). This CDR3 contains 15 residues. Between the trimmed V and J ends, which lost 0 bases and 0 bases, there was a span of 9 bases. The V gene's germline CDR1 is FNHDT and CDR2 SITEND (reference sequence). The sequenced part of the CDR3 DNA is TGTGCCAGCAGTATAGGTGGGACAACAAACACA. This gives the protein CASSIGGTTNT. The CDR3, in full, reads CASSIGGTTNTEVFF.

By proportion, this clone is medium-sized. Mouse gene names apply. The CDR3 goes on 4 residues after the read ends, and that part is filled in from the germline J gene. The chain employs TRBV19 and TRBJ2-7; D may be TRBD1 (5 bases). Trimming removed 6 bases at V and 2 bases at J, with 15 bases between. The length of the CDR3 is 14 residues. Germline CDR1 is FNHDT and CDR2 is SITEND (reference sequence). Incomplete CDR3 DNA: TGTGCCAGCACTTCCCCGGACAAAACCTAT. Protein: CASTSPDKTY. The full CDR3 reads CASTSPDKTYEQYF.

This clone has just a few counts. Gene names are mouse gene names. The sequenced fragment ends 4 residues before the CDR3 boundary, so the rest is inferred from the germline J gene. The chain recombines TRBV31 with TRBJ2-5, with 14 positions matching TRBD2. V lost 3 bases and J lost 2; bases outside the gene matches: 1. The CDR3 spans 15 residues. Per germline, CDR1 GKSSPN and CDR2 SITVG. The sequenced part of the CDR3 DNA is TGTGCCTGGAGGGGACTGGGGGGGCGCCAAGAC. Residues: CAWRGLGGRQD. The entire CDR3 protein reads CAWRGLGGRQDTQYF.

This clone is medium-sized. The gene symbols are mouse symbols. The CDR3 goes on 4 residues after the read ends, and that part is filled in from the germline J gene. V and J are TRBV13-1 and TRBJ2-5, with TRBD2 matching over 8 bases. There are 14 residues in the CDR3. The germline CDR1 and CDR2 sequences are NSHNY and SYGAGN. The DNA read from the CDR3 is TGTGCCAGCAGCTCGGGGGGGCGCGAAGAC. This translates into CASSSGGRED. The CDR3 reads in full as CASSSGGREDTQYF.

This clone has only a few counts. Gene names and germline match the mouse. Coverage ceases 4 residues before the CDR3 finishes, and the germline J gene fills in the end. This rearrangement joins TRBV13-2 to TRBJ2-5, with 10 bases fitting TRBD1. In germline, CDR1 is NNHNN, CDR2 SYGAGS (reference sequence). The CDR3 length is 14 residues. Here the CDR3 reads CASGVGQGKDTQYF. Incomplete CDR3 DNA: TGTGCCAGCGGTGTGGGACAGGGGAAAGAC.

Comments on this clone: Genes and germline are mouse. The read is 4 residues too short to cover the CDR3 end, so that end is filled in from the germline J gene. This chain joins TRBV19 and TRBJ2-5, with 7 bases matching TRBD1. V was pared by 4 bases and J by 2 bases, with 7 bases of the junction left unmatched. CDR3 size: 15 residues. The germline CDR1 and CDR2 sequences are FNHDT and SITEND (reference sequence). The CDR3 bases that were read are TGTGCCAGCAGTCTCGACAGGGAGGGCCAAGAC. Translating it yields CASSLDREGQD. Given in full, the CDR3 is CASSLDREGQDTQYF.

This clone was counted ten times or more. Gene names and germline refer to mouse. The sequenced fragment ends 4 residues before the CDR3 boundary, so the rest is inferred from the germline J gene. This chain connects TRBV13-2 to TRBJ2-7; D remains ambiguous. Germline V gene lookup returns CDR1 NNHNN and CDR2 SYGAGS (reference sequence). Trimming stripped 5 bases from V and 3 bases from J, with 6 bases between. The CDR3 spans 11 residues. The CDR3 region is CASGSLYEQYF. CDR3 bases read: TGTGCCAGCGGATCCCTCTAT.

On this clone: The genes are named according to mouse. The missing CDR3 end, 4 residues past where the read stops, is filled in from the germline J gene. The V gene is TRBV13-2, the J gene TRBJ2-1, with 7 bases matching TRBD2. Germline loops: CDR1 NNHNN, CDR2 SYGAGS (reference sequence). This CDR3 spans 15 amino acids. V lost 1 base and J lost 1; bases outside the gene matches: 2. Partial CDR3 DNA: TGTGCCAGCGGTGATCCACTGGGGAACTATGCT. It specifies CASGDPLGNYA. The entire CDR3 is CASGDPLGNYAEQFF.

This clone is judged medium-sized. Genes and germline come from the mouse. The read ends 4 residues before the CDR3 terminus; that terminus is restored from the germline J gene. The gene calls are TRBV16 and TRBJ2-3; 14 nucleotides match TRBD2. Germline values: CDR1 SGHSA, CDR2 FRNQAP. The junction had 7 bases not matched to a gene; V was cut back by 3 bases and J by 2 bases. The CDR3 runs 18 residues. CDR3 protein: CASSLAWDWGGAAETLYF. CDR3 DNA, as far as it was read: TGTGCAAGCAGCTTGGCCTGGGACTGGGGGGGCGCTGCAGAA.

This clone was counted at least ten times. Genes here carry mouse names. CDR3 bases read: TGTGCCAGCAGCTTAGCGCTATCCTGGCTCCATTATAACTATGCT. It encodes CASSLALSWLHYNYA. The full CDR3 protein is CASSLALSWLHYNYAEQFF. This chain connects TRBV3 to TRBJ2-1; no reliable D call. The read terminates 4 residues ahead of where the CDR3 ends, so the germline J gene completes it. Trimming stripped 0 bases from V and 0 bases from J, with 18 bases between. The CDR3 loop spans 19 amino acids. Looked up from germline, CDR1 is SNHLY and CDR2 is FYNGKV (reference sequence).

This clone appeared many times. The genes are named according to mouse. The read comes to an end 4 residues before the CDR3 does, leaving the germline J gene to fill in the end. The chain carries TRBV5 and TRBJ2-5, with a possible D match to TRBD1 (6 bases). The V gene's germline CDR1 is LGHNA and CDR2 YNLKQL (reference sequence). This CDR3 spans 14 amino acids. Trimming removed 4 bases from V and 0 bases from J, with 8 bases in between. Partial CDR3 DNA: TGTGCCAGCAGCCCGACAGGTAACCAAGAC. It is translated as CASSPTGNQD. The CDR3, in full, reads CASSPTGNQDTQYF.

This clone was seen only a few times. The gene names given are mouse names. The CDR3 sequence: CASGDAGTGGREVFF. The part of the CDR3 DNA that was read is TGTGCCAGCGGTGATGCAGGGACAGGGGGCCGA. This rearrangement joins TRBV13-2 to TRBJ1-1; 12 bases line up with TRBD1. The read finishes 4 residues shy of the CDR3 end, and the germline J gene is used to complete it. Germline V CDR1 and CDR2: NNHNN, SYGAGS (reference sequence). This CDR3 has 15 amino acids.

With respect to this clone: Germline and genes here are mouse. The read terminates 4 residues before the CDR3 end, so the remaining end is supplied by the germline J gene. The rearrangement links TRBV31 to TRBJ2-1; TRBD1 might be the D (5 bases). The ends were cut back, 0 bases at V and 3 bases at J, with 12 bases in the middle. The CDR3 runs 15 residues. Germline CDR1 GKSSPN, CDR2 SITVG. The sequenced CDR3 bases are TGTGCCTGGAGTCTATCGCAGGGTTTCTATGCT. Its translation is CAWSLSQGFYA. The complete CDR3 sequence is CAWSLSQGFYAEQFF.

Note on this clone: Each gene name is a mouse one. The CDR3 end is not reached by the read, which stops 4 residues before it; the germline J gene fills it in. V and J are TRBV13-2 and TRBJ1-2; D is uncertain. Trimming removed 0 bases at V and 0 bases at J, with 12 bases between. This CDR3 has 16 amino acids. Germline V gene sequence: CDR1 NNHNN, CDR2 SYGAGS (reference sequence). The CDR3 spells CASGDAWGGTNSDYTF. CDR3 DNA (partial): TGTGCCAGCGGTGATGCATGGGGAGGGACAAACTCC.

Of note for this clone: Gene names refer to mouse genes. The read is 4 residues too short to cover the CDR3 end, so that end is filled in from the germline J gene. The gene calls are TRBV5 and TRBJ2-7; D is unresolved. The CDR3 extends over 14 amino acids. Germline-derived CDR1 and CDR2 are LGHNA and YNLKQL (reference sequence). Between the trimmed V and J ends, which lost 0 bases and 0 bases, there was a span of 6 bases. Partial CDR3 DNA: TGTGCCAGCAGCCAAGAGGGGTACTCCTAT. Translated: CASSQEGYSY. The whole CDR3 region reads CASSQEGYSYEQYF.

This clone is deemed medium-sized. The gene names given are mouse names. The read ends 4 residues early relative to the CDR3; the germline J gene fills the gap. This chain links TRBV1 with TRBJ2-1; D is possibly TRBD1 or TRBD2 (6 bases each). The V gene lost 1 base and the J gene lost 6 bases, with 10 bases spanning the gap. Looked up from germline, CDR1 is NSQYPW and CDR2 is LRSPGD (reference sequence). CDR3 length equals 14 residues. This chain's CDR3 is CTCSAGGRAAEQFF. The sequenced part of the CDR3 DNA is TGCACCTGCAGTGCAGGGGGGCGCGCTGCT.

In its sample, this clone is medium-sized. Mouse gene names and germline throughout. The CDR3 DNA, read in part, is TGTGCCAGCAGTGATTGGGGGAGCTCCTAT. Protein: CASSDWGSSY. The CDR3, in full, reads CASSDWGSSYEQYF. The genes are TRBV13-3 and TRBJ2-7, with TRBD2 as a possible D gene (6 bases). The read ends 4 residues early relative to the CDR3; the germline J gene fills the gap. Germline V gives CDR1 NNHDY, CDR2 SYVADS. V was pared by 1 base and J by 0 bases, with 8 bases between. This CDR3 has 14 amino acids.

This clone is deemed medium-sized. Mouse gene names apply. The read finishes 4 residues shy of the CDR3 end, and the germline J gene is used to complete it. V is TRBV1 and J is TRBJ2-7; no definite D call. The V gene's germline CDR1 is NSQYPW and CDR2 LRSPGD (reference sequence). This CDR3 is 12 amino acids long. The CDR3 region is CTCSADRYEQYF. CDR3 DNA (partial): TGCACCTGCAGTGCAGACAGGTAT. Using reference TRBV1 and TRBJ2-7 for the parts outside the CDR3, the full variable domain is VTLLEQNPRWRLVPRGQAVNLRCILKNSQYPWMSWYQQDLQKQLQWLFTLRSPGDKEVKSLPGADYLATRVTDTELRLQVANMSQGRTLYCTCSADRYEQYFGPGTRLTVL.

By sample share, this clone is medium-sized (0.01 to 0.1%). Mouse gene names and germline throughout. The CDR3 end is not reached by the read, which stops 4 residues before it; the germline J gene fills it in. V gene TRBV5 combines with J gene TRBJ2-7; tentative D call: TRBD2 (6 bases). V was trimmed by 2 bases and J by 0 bases, leaving 8 bases between them. Germline V gene lookup returns CDR1 LGHNA and CDR2 YNLKQL (reference sequence). The CDR3 consists of 14 residues. The chain's CDR3 is CASSQHGGSYEQYF. The part of the CDR3 DNA that was read is TGTGCCAGCAGCCAACATGGGGGCTCCTAT.

This clone has just a few counts. Germline and genes: mouse. The read finishes 4 residues shy of the CDR3 end, and the germline J gene is used to complete it. The chain joins TRBV13-2 to TRBJ2-7; 10 bases line up with TRBD1. Trimming cost V 3 bases and J 3 bases; bases outside gene matches: 3. Germline V gene sequence: CDR1 NNHNN, CDR2 SYGAGS (reference sequence). The CDR3 has 14 amino acids. The sequenced CDR3 bases are TGTGCCAGCGGTGGCGGGACAGGGGTCTAT. It codes for CASGGGTGVY. The full CDR3 sequence reads CASGGGTGVYEQYF.

Worth noting for this clone: Gene names follow the mouse nomenclature. The CDR3 extends 4 residues past the end of the read, so its final part is completed from the germline J gene. Other DNA sequences of this sample code for an identical CDR3. The rearrangement links TRBV31 to TRBJ2-5; TRBD2 matches at 10 bases. In germline, CDR1 is GKSSPN, CDR2 SITVG. The CDR3 contains 14 residues. Incomplete CDR3 DNA: TGTGCCTGGAGTCCTGGGGGGGCGCGGGAC. Protein sequence: CAWSPGGARD. The entire CDR3 reads CAWSPGGARDTQYF.

This clone was seen more than once but under ten times. Mouse gene names and germline throughout. The read comes to an end 4 residues before the CDR3 does, leaving the germline J gene to fill in the end. The same CDR3 also results from other DNA sequences found in this sample. This chain connects TRBV19 to TRBJ1-2, with D possibly matching TRBD1 (5 bases). The germline V gene encodes CDR1 FNHDT and CDR2 SITEND (reference sequence). Trimming took 5 bases from V and 0 from J, leaving 11 bases between them. This CDR3 is 14 amino acids long. The CDR3 bases that were read are TGTGCCAGCAGCCCCGACAGAGCAAACTCC. Its protein is CASSPDRANS. The complete CDR3 sequence is CASSPDRANSDYTF.

The table lists this clone with a few counts. Gene names and germline match the mouse. Read data end 4 residues before the CDR3 end; the end is taken from the germline J gene. V is TRBV29 and J is TRBJ2-7; TRBD2 matches at 11 bases. Germline V CDR1 and CDR2: MSHET, SYDVDS. The CDR3 totals 16 residues. CDR3 in amino acids: CASSGLWDWGFYEQYF. The sequenced part of the CDR3 DNA is TGTGCTAGCAGTGGGTTGTGGGACTGGGGGTTTTAT.

This clone was observed many times. Gene names and germline match the mouse. The CDR3 is cut off 4 residues early in the read; its end comes from the germline J gene. The chain combines TRBV5 with TRBJ2-7; TRBD2 matches at 11 bases. The CDR3 runs to 15 residues. Germline V gives CDR1 LGHNA, CDR2 YNLKQL (reference sequence). Here the CDR3 reads CASSQPGTGGYEQYF. The covered CDR3 bases are TGTGCCAGCAGCCAACCCGGGACTGGGGGTTAT.

On this clone: Germline and genes: mouse. The CDR3 goes on 4 residues after the read ends, and that part is filled in from the germline J gene. The rearrangement joins TRBV13-3 to TRBJ1-1, with 8 bases matching TRBD1. V lost 3 bases and J lost 3; bases outside the gene matches: 4. The CDR3 spans 14 residues. Germline values: CDR1 NNHDY, CDR2 SYVADS. CDR3 residues: CASSGDRWDTEVFF. The covered CDR3 bases are TGTGCCAGCAGTGGGGACAGGTGGGACACA.

In this sample, this clone turned up a few times. The germline and genes are mouse ones. The read terminates 4 residues ahead of where the CDR3 ends, so the germline J gene completes it. The chain combines TRBV13-3 with TRBJ1-1; 7 bases align to TRBD1. Germline assignment: CDR1 NNHDY and CDR2 SYVADS. The CDR3 sequence is 13 residues long. The covered CDR3 bases are TGTGCCAGCAGTGATGAGGGGGCGACA. This sequence encodes CASSDEGAT. The full CDR3 sequence reads CASSDEGATEVFF.